The 14 T cell receptor beta chains below all came from one sample that was sequenced in a study of blood T cell repertoires in COVID-19. Here immunoSEQ multiplex PCR was the method, and the copy in TCRdb shows in-frame clones only, minus some. The table lists tens of thousands of clones, about 83% of them singletons. The sequenced material came from peripheral blood. These receptors came from a human donor in a cohort sampled during active COVID-19.

This chain links TRBV12-3 or TRBV12-4 with TRBJ2-2; D remains ambiguous. Deletions cut 6 bases from V and 1 base from J, with 6 bases between. The CDR3 length is 13 residues. CDR3 DNA: TGTGCCAGCAGACAGTTGAACACCGGGGAGCTGTTTTTT. This encodes CASRQLNTGELFF.

The chain recombines TRBV7-3 with TRBJ2-5, with 7 bases that match TRBD2. The CDR3 has 15 residues. CDR1 is SGHTA, CDR2 FQGTGA, per germline. The ends lost 3 bases at V and 2 bases at J; junction bases unmatched: 6. The CDR3 nucleotides are TGTGCCAGCAGCTTGAGCCGGGGGGTACAAGAGACCCAGTACTTC. Protein product: CASSLSRGVQETQYF.

J is TRBJ2-3 and V is TRBV14; TRBD2 aligns across 12 bases. Per germline, CDR1 SGHDN and CDR2 FVKESK. Losses at the gene ends were 4 bases for V and 6 bases for J; bases not matched to a gene: 11. The CDR3 runs to 17 residues. DNA of the CDR3: TGTGCCAGCAGCCCACTTCTAGCGGGGGGGCCAGGGGATACGCAGTATTTT. This gives the protein CASSPLLAGGPGDTQYF.

The rearrangement joins TRBV7-8 to TRBJ2-4, with TRBD2 matching over 8 bases. V was clipped by 5 bases and J by 5 bases; unmatched bases: 5. Looked up from germline, CDR1 is SGHVS and CDR2 is FQNEAQ. There are 14 residues in the CDR3. The CDR3 DNA is TGTGCCAGCAGCCACCCGGGACTAGAAAACATTCAGTACTTC. The encoded protein is CASSHPGLENIQYF.

The chain is built from TRBV11-2 and TRBJ2-7; 7 bases align to TRBD2. The J segment lost 3 bases and the V segment lost 5 bases, leaving 10 bases of the junction unmatched. There are 15 residues in the CDR3. Germline V gene data show CDR1 as SGHAT and CDR2 as FQNNGV. The CDR3 loop is CASSATAGTHYEQYF. In DNA form, the CDR3 reads TGTGCCAGCAGCGCCACAGCGGGGACTCACTACGAGCAGTACTTC.

The chain carries TRBV20-1 and TRBJ1-5; unclear D gene. The CDR3 runs to 12 residues. Trimming pared 3 bases from V and 6 bases from J, leaving 9 bases between. The germline gives CDR1 DFQATT, CDR2 SNEGSKA (reference sequence). The CDR3: CSASPRGQPQHF. The CDR3 DNA is TGCAGTGCTAGTCCTCGGGGTCAGCCCCAGCATTTT.

This clone showed up just a few times. The chain recombines TRBV6-1 with TRBJ2-7, with D perhaps matching TRBD1 (5 bases). This CDR3 comprises 11 residues. Per the germline V gene, CDR1 is MNHNS and CDR2 is SASEGT. V was trimmed by 3 bases and J by 9 bases, leaving 9 bases between them. CDR3 in DNA: TGTGCCAGCAGTGACCAGGGATGGCAGTACTTC. It yields the protein CASSDQGWQYF.

This clone was found many times. The V and J genes are TRBV5-1 and TRBJ1-2; D perhaps matches TRBD1 (5 bases). Between the trimmed V and J ends, which lost 4 bases and 2 bases, there was a span of 15 bases. Germline CDR1 and CDR2: SGHRS and YFSETQ. This CDR3 comprises 15 residues. CDR3 DNA: TGCGCCAGCAGCCCCCCCGGGGGGGAGAACTATGGCTACACCTTC. It specifies CASSPPGGENYGYTF.

This rearrangement joins TRBV24-1 to TRBJ2-3, with a weak D call TRBD2 (6 bases). V lost 4 bases to trimming and J lost 1 base, with 11 bases between them. The CDR3 length is 15 residues. Looked up from germline, CDR1 is KGHDR and CDR2 is SFDVKD. The CDR3, as DNA: TGTGCCACCAGTGACCGCCGCGGGGGCACAGATACGCAGTATTTT. It yields the protein CATSDRRGGTDTQYF.

CDR3 loop: CASSVEGSPLHF. The CDR3 DNA sequence: TGTGCCAGCAGCGTAGAGGGGTCCCCCCTCCACTTT. The V gene is TRBV9, the J gene TRBJ1-6; D possibly corresponds to TRBD1 (5 bases). From germline, CDR1 is SGDLS and CDR2 YYNGEE. V lost 0 bases to trimming and J lost 13 bases, with 8 bases between them. This CDR3 region has 12 residues. Looking up the rest from reference TRBV9 and TRBJ1-6 gives the full variable domain: DSGVTQTPKHLITATGQRVTLRCSPRSGDLSVYWYQQSLDQGLQFLIQYYNGEERAKGNILERFSAQQFPDLHSELNLSSLELGDSALYFCASSVEGSPLHFGNGTRLTVT.

V gene TRBV5-6 combines with J gene TRBJ2-5; D gene uncertain. V lost 2 bases and J lost 4, with 3 bases in between. Germline CDR1 SGHDT, CDR2 YYEEEE. The CDR3 sequence is 11 residues long. CDR3 residues: CASSFLETQYF. The CDR3 DNA is TGTGCCAGCAGCTTTCTAGAGACCCAGTACTTC.

There are a few counts of this clone. This chain uses TRBV9 with TRBJ2-2, with a possible D match to TRBD1 (6 bases). This CDR3 comprises 14 residues. The V end lost 4 bases, the J end lost 6 bases, and 13 bases lay between the germline ends. Germline V lookup: CDR1 SGDLS, CDR2 YYNGEE. CDR3 coding DNA: TGTGCCAGCAGCTTGGCCACAGGGCCCGGGGAGCTGTTTTTT. Translated, it gives CASSLATGPGELFF.

The V gene is TRBV27, the J gene TRBJ2-1; possibly TRBD1 for D (5 bases). Germline-derived CDR1 and CDR2 are MNHEY and SMNVEV (reference sequence). This CDR3 has 15 amino acids. V lost 6 bases and J 6 bases, leaving 18 bases between the germline ends. The DNA for the CDR3 is TGTGCCAGCAGCCGAGACAGAAAACCTAGCAATGAGCAGTTCTTC. It yields the protein CASSRDRKPSNEQFF.

This clone was observed a few times. The genes are TRBV2 and TRBJ2-7; TRBD1 matches at 10 bases. The junction had 6 bases not matched to a gene; V was cut back by 3 bases and J by 4 bases. The CDR3 spans 15 residues. Germline loops: CDR1 SNHLY, CDR2 FYNNEI. In nucleotides, the CDR3 is TGTGCCAGCAGTGACGAGACAGGGGGCAATTACGAGCAGTACTTC. Translated, it gives CASSDETGGNYEQYF.